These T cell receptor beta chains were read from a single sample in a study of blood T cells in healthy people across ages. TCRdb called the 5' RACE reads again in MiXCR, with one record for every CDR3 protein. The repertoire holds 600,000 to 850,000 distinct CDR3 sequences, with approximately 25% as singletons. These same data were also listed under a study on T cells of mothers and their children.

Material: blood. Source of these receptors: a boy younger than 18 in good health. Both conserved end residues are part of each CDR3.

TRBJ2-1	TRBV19	CAGSSNRDYTYNEQFF
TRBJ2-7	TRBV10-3	CATEQGAGEQHF
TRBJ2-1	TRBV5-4	CASSGTVGEQFF
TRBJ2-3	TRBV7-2	CASSSYQRGGLTDTQYF
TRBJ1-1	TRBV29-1	CSVDAGDLWNTEAFF
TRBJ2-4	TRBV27	CASSTNPTGQGRDSKLAKNIQYF
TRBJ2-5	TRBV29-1	CSVEQGGTQYF
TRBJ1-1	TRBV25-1	CASETRGAPYEAFF
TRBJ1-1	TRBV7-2	CASSRSMSTEAFF
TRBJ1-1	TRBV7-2	CASSSVDRLDTEAFF
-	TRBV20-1	CSARSLAGGNNEQFF
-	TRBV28	CASRARDDLSYEQYF
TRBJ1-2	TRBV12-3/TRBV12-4	CASSFGMRGYTF
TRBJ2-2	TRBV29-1	CSVRGAGELFF
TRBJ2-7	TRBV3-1	CASSFQDRYGEQYF
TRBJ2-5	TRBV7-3	CASSFNSGETQYF
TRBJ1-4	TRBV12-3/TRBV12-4	CASSPRHHEKLFF
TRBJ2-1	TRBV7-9	CASSLTSGGLIPNEQFF
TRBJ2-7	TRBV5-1	CASSFLDRVHEQYF
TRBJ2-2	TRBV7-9	CASSRLAGGSRTGELFF
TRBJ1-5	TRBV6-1	CASSEAGWQPQHF
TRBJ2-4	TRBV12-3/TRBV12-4	CASSPRQGSIQYF
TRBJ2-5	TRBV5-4	CASSLPPQGWRSLGQETQYF
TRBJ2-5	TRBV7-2	CASSLIGGGSQETQYF
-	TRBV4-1	CASSQLTLPPEQFF
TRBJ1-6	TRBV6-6	CASSLSEFSPLHF
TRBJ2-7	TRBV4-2	CASSLTLGRRTYEQYF
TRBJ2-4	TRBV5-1	CASSLGQGNNIQYF
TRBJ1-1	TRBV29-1	CSVRQGAGTEAFF
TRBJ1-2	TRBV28	CASSLWTGLRGYTF
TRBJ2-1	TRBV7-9	CASGVSFGVNEQFF
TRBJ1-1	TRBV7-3	CASSLNGERYTEAFF
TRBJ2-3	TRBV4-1	CASSQVQGVYAQYF
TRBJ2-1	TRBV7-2	CASSFSVGSYNEQFF
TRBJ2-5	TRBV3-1	CASSPGTAREQYF
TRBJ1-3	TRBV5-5	CASSFEGISGNTIYF
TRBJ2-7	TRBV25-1	CASSGLNRGSYEQYF